This TCR beta chain stems from a study of T cell responses to AZD1222 COVID-19 vaccine. TCRdb's copy holds only in-frame clones and misses some; the assay was immunoSEQ multiplex PCR. Among 65,000 to 80,000 clones, about 88% were seen once, and the ten largest hold more than 4%. V shed 2 bases and J 2 bases; nucleotides not matched to a gene: 2. In germline, CDR1 is MNHEY, CDR2 SMNVEV (reference sequence). The CDR3 length is 14 residues. Findings and caveats of the study: Donor demographics were predominantly white British with a female majority; clonal diversity may be underestimated. Among spike-specific TCRs, nearly half reportedly target unmutated variant regions. Repertoire sampling happened only post peak T cell response.

About this clone itself: The antigen remains unidentified.

The TCR sequence derives from an adult who received the MenACWY meningococcal vaccine as a control. V and J are TRBV27 and TRBJ1-1, with TRBD1 identical over 7 bases. The sample was peripheral blood, taken 28 days after the second dose of the MenACWY control vaccine. The CDR3 region is CASSLRDRNTEAFF. The CDR3, as DNA: TGTGCCAGCAGTTTAAGGGACAGAAACACTGAAGCTTTCTTT.